Shown below are 31 T cell receptor beta chains from a single sample sequenced in a study of T cell responses to AZD1222 COVID-19 vaccine. Generated by immunoSEQ multiplex PCR, the TCRdb table keeps only in-frame clones and is missing some. The sample yields 150,000 to 200,000 clones, around 90% seen once. Source: peripheral blood, taken on day 0 of AZD1222 vaccination. These TCRs come from an adult in good health.

The CDR3 coding sequence is TGCGCCAGCAGGGTCAGCAACGGGGAGCTGTTTTTT. It specifies CASRVSNGELFF. J is TRBJ2-2 and V is TRBV5-1, with D hard to call. The germline V and J ends were trimmed by 5 bases and 7 bases, with 9 bases remaining between them. This CDR3 spans 12 amino acids. Germline V gene data show CDR1 as SGHRS and CDR2 as YFSETQ.

The chain recombines TRBV6-6 with TRBJ2-7, with 7 bases that match TRBD1. The CDR3 has 16 residues. Looked up from germline, CDR1 is MNHNY and CDR2 is SVGAGI (reference sequence). V was clipped by 4 bases and J by 2 bases; unmatched bases: 11. The DNA for the CDR3 is TGTGCCAGCAGTTCCACGACGACAGGGAAGCCCTACGAGCAGTACTTC. It specifies CASSSTTTGKPYEQYF.

The J gene is TRBJ2-6, the V gene TRBV21-1. TRBV21-1 is reported as a pseudogene. CDR3 length: 13 residues. CDR3 sequence (DNA): TGCGGGACGGTGAGCTCTGGGGCCAACGTCCTGACTTTC. Residues: CGTVSSGANVLTF.

This clone was observed a single time. V usage is TRBV7-3 and J usage is TRBJ2-1, with D maybe TRBD2 (5 bases). CDR1 and CDR2 (germline): SGHTA, FQGTGA. Trimming left V 5 bases short and J 8 bases short, with 13 bases between. The CDR3 runs 13 residues. Written as DNA, the CDR3 is TGTGCCAGCAGCCCCCGACTAACAGATGAGCAGTTCTTC. Translating it yields CASSPRLTDEQFF.

This clone was detected only a few times. CDR3 region: CASSPNSGSVDEQYF. For the CDR3, the DNA is TGTGCCAGCAGCCCGAATAGCGGGAGTGTCGACGAGCAGTACTTC. The chain employs TRBV4-2 and TRBJ2-7; 9 bases match TRBD2. The CDR3 totals 15 residues. In germline, CDR1 is LGHNA, CDR2 YNFKEQ. V shed 4 bases, J shed 5 bases, and the junction held 9 bases outside the gene matches.

V usage is TRBV18 and J usage is TRBJ1-2; no firm D call. This CDR3 contains 14 residues. V was clipped by 3 bases and J by 5 bases, with 13 bases between them. Germline values: CDR1 KGHSH, CDR2 LQKENI. The CDR3, as DNA: TGTGCCAGCTCACCGGGAGGACTCACTTATGGCTACACCTTC. It encodes CASSPGGLTYGYTF.

J is TRBJ2-7 and V is TRBV5-1, with 11 bases lining up with TRBD2. Germline V CDR1 and CDR2: SGHRS, YFSETQ. The CDR3 extends over 16 amino acids. Unmatched junction bases numbered 9, after V lost 2 bases and J lost 5 bases. The CDR3 DNA reads as TGCGCCAGCAGCTTACAGGGGACTAGCGGTCTCAACGAGCAGTACTTC. This encodes CASSLQGTSGLNEQYF. The full variable domain, rest sourced from reference TRBV5-1 and TRBJ2-7, is KAGVTQTPRYLIKTRGQQVTLSCSPISGHRSVSWYQQTPGQGLQFLFEYFSETQRNKGNFPGRFSGRQFSNSRSEMNVSTLELGDSALYLCASSLQGTSGLNEQYFGPGTRLTVT.

The V call is TRBV5-4, the J call TRBJ1-3; D call uncertain. V lost 0 bases to trimming and J lost 0 bases, with 4 bases between them. Germline-derived CDR1 and CDR2 are SGHNT and YYREEE (reference sequence). This CDR3 region has 14 residues. CDR3 region: CASSLGSSGNTIYF. The DNA of the CDR3 is TGTGCCAGCAGCTTGGGGAGCTCTGGAAACACCATATATTTT. Full variable domain (missing parts from reference TRBV5-4 and TRBJ1-3): ETGVTQSPTHLIKTRGQQVTLRCSSQSGHNTVSWYQQALGQGPQFIFQYYREEENGRGNFPPRFSGLQFPNYSSELNVNALELDDSALYLCASSLGSSGNTIYFGEGSWLTVV.

Only a few counts were recorded for this clone. The gene calls are TRBV6-6 and TRBJ1-5; D perhaps matches TRBD1 (6 bases). The CDR3 loop spans 15 amino acids. The V end was cut by 3 bases, the J end by 2 bases, with 11 bases between. Looked up from germline, CDR1 is MNHNY and CDR2 is SVGAGI (reference sequence). The CDR3 sequence is CASSYLRGGNQPQHF. CDR3 sequence (DNA): TGTGCCAGCAGTTATCTGAGGGGGGGCAATCAGCCCCAGCATTTT.

This clone has just a few counts. An end of the junction does not agree with germline; a read error may underlie this. The chain couples TRBV19 to TRBJ1-2; 8 positions match TRBD1. Per germline, CDR1 LNHDA and CDR2 SQIVND (reference sequence). CDR3 length equals 13 residues. The CDR3 sequence: CASSAGGTVNRAF. DNA of the CDR3: TGTGCCAGTAGTGCAGGGGGCACAGTCAACAGAGCCTTC.

The V gene is TRBV12-5, the J gene TRBJ1-2; no clear D. There are 13 residues in the CDR3. In germline, CDR1 is LGHNT, CDR2 FRNRAP. Trimming took off 3 bases at V and 4 bases at J, with 9 bases between the two ends. The CDR3 sequence: CASGLGLSYGYTF. CDR3 nucleotide sequence: TGTGCTAGTGGTTTAGGACTAAGCTATGGCTACACCTTC.

The rearrangement links TRBV7-9 to TRBJ1-4; D is unresolved. Trimming stripped 5 bases from V and 5 bases from J, with 15 bases between. The CDR3 is 15 amino acids. Germline CDR1 reads SEHNR; CDR2 reads FQNEAQ (reference sequence). The CDR3 bases are TGTGCCAGCAGCCCAGAGGAAACGGGGAATGAAAAACTGTTTTTT. The encoded protein is CASSPEETGNEKLFF.

This clone was detected only once. The chain carries TRBV9 and TRBJ1-3, with D tentatively TRBD1 (5 bases). Deletions cut 6 bases from V and 4 bases from J, with 17 bases between. Germline V gene lookup returns CDR1 SGDLS and CDR2 YYNGEE. The CDR3 is made up of 15 amino acids. The CDR3 DNA follows: TGTGCCAGCACCCGGACACACGCGATGGGAAACACCATATATTTT. It is translated as CASTRTHAMGNTIYF.

This chain uses TRBV4-1 with TRBJ2-7, with D unresolved. Germline assignment: CDR1 MGHRA and CDR2 YSYEKL. V lost 4 bases and J 2 bases, leaving 21 bases between the germline ends. CDR3 length: 17 residues. This chain's CDR3 is CASSRSPRPDSTYEQYF. CDR3 DNA sequence: TGCGCCAGCAGCCGGTCACCCCGACCTGACTCTACCTACGAGCAGTACTTC.

This chain joins TRBV27 and TRBJ2-7, with unresolved D. The germline gives CDR1 MNHEY, CDR2 SMNVEV (reference sequence). This CDR3 has 14 amino acids. V was pared by 7 bases and J by 4 bases, with 17 bases between. In DNA, the CDR3 is TGTGCCAGCACCGAGGCCGGCAGACCTTACGAGCAGTACTTC. This gives the protein CASTEAGRPYEQYF.

J is TRBJ2-6 and V is TRBV27; D is unclear. The CDR3 sequence is 15 residues long. V lost 4 bases and J 1 base, leaving 8 bases between the germline ends. Per germline, CDR1 MNHEY and CDR2 SMNVEV (reference sequence). For the CDR3, the DNA is TGTGCCAGCAGTTCCCCTCTATCTGGGGCCAACGTCCTGACTTTC. Amino acids: CASSSPLSGANVLTF.

The chain carries TRBV7-9 and TRBJ2-5, with a tentative D call TRBD1 (6 bases). V was pared by 5 bases and J by 0 bases, with 16 bases between. Germline CDR1 is SEHNR and CDR2 is FQNEAQ (reference sequence). The CDR3 is 16 residues long. The CDR3 spells CASSEPGVGYQETQYF. CDR3 sequence (DNA): TGTGCCAGCAGCGAACCAGGGGTAGGGTACCAAGAGACCCAGTACTTC.

The chain links TRBV14 to TRBJ2-2; a possible D gene is TRBD1 (6 bases). The CDR3 runs to 15 residues. The germline V gene has CDR1 SGHDN and CDR2 FVKESK. Trimming shortened V by 5 bases and J by 5 bases, and 15 bases separated the two germline ends. The CDR3 nucleotides are TGTGCCAGCAGCTCAGGGGTTAGATGGACCGGGGAGCTGTTTTTT. It is translated as CASSSGVRWTGELFF.

This clone appeared a single time. This sequence joins TRBV7-6 and TRBJ2-1; D may correspond to TRBD1 or TRBD2 (5 bases each). This CDR3 contains 15 residues. The V end lost 1 base, the J end lost 2 bases, and 9 bases lay between the germline ends. Germline V gene data show CDR1 as SGHVS and CDR2 as FNYEAQ. The CDR3 nucleotides read TGTGCCAGCAGCTTAGGGGGGATCGCCTACAATGAGCAGTTCTTC. It translates to CASSLGGIAYNEQFF.

J is TRBJ2-7 and V is TRBV29-1; D not certain. The CDR3 runs 13 residues. V was clipped by 5 bases and J by 0 bases, with 11 bases between them. Germline V gene lookup returns CDR1 SQVTM and CDR2 ANQGSEA. The DNA of the CDR3 is TGCAGCGTTCAGTCCATCAACTCCTACGAGCAGTACTTC. The encoded protein is CSVQSINSYEQYF.

This clone showed up just a few times. V gene TRBV11-2 combines with J gene TRBJ2-7, with 7 positions matching TRBD2. Trimming cost V 1 base and J 6 bases; bases outside gene matches: 9. This CDR3 region has 15 residues. Germline CDR1 reads SGHAT; CDR2 reads FQNNGV. This chain's CDR3 is CASSLVGLAVGEQYF. CDR3 nucleotide sequence: TGTGCCAGCAGCTTAGTCGGTCTAGCGGTTGGCGAGCAGTACTTC.

This clone was found once. V is TRBV7-2 and J is TRBJ2-1; the D is unclear. CDR1 is SGHTA and CDR2 is FQGNSA in the germline V gene. This CDR3 has 13 residues. V lost 1 base, J lost 7 bases, and 8 bases lay in between. The CDR3 reads CASSLVLENEQFF. CDR3 coding DNA: TGTGCCAGCAGCTTAGTTCTCGAGAATGAGCAGTTCTTC.

The J gene is TRBJ2-7, the V gene TRBV27; D is unclear. Trimming left V 6 bases short and J 2 bases short, with 8 bases between. Per the germline V gene, CDR1 is MNHEY and CDR2 is SMNVEV (reference sequence). The CDR3 is made up of 12 amino acids. The DNA for the CDR3 is TGTGCCAGCAGATCATATCCCTACGAGCAGTACTTC. It specifies CASRSYPYEQYF.

The chain recombines TRBV19 with TRBJ1-1, with D tentatively TRBD1 (6 bases). Between the trimmed V and J ends, which lost 3 bases and 6 bases, there was a span of 8 bases. This CDR3 is 12 amino acids long. The germline gives CDR1 LNHDA, CDR2 SQIVND (reference sequence). CDR3 in DNA: TGTGCCAGTAGTATCGGGGGCTCTGAAGCTTTCTTT. This codes for CASSIGGSEAFF.

The chain joins TRBV6-5 to TRBJ1-2; tentatively, D is TRBD1 (5 bases). The CDR3 spans 16 residues. Trimming took 2 bases from V and 3 from J, leaving 16 bases between them. CDR1 and CDR2 (germline): MNHEY, SVGAGI. The CDR3 coding sequence is TGTGCCAGCAGTTACAACGCACTGACAGCCCACTATGGCTACACCTTC. Its translation: CASSYNALTAHYGYTF.

J is TRBJ1-2 and V is TRBV19; D possibly corresponds to TRBD1 (5 bases). V was trimmed by 7 bases and J by 8 bases, leaving 17 bases between them. Germline CDR1 and CDR2: LNHDA and SQIVND (reference sequence). There are 13 residues in the CDR3. CDR3 loop: CASIAGTATGYTF. The CDR3 bases are TGTGCCAGTATTGCCGGGACCGCTACCGGCTACACCTTC.

The V and J genes are TRBV4-3 and TRBJ1-4; D unresolved. The V end was cut by 1 base, the J end by 0 bases, with 12 bases between. The CDR3 consists of 17 residues. In germline, CDR1 is LGHNA, CDR2 YSLEER. CDR3 sequence reads: CASSQASAAATNEKLFF. CDR3 in DNA: TGCGCCAGCAGCCAAGCCTCAGCAGCTGCAACTAATGAAAAACTGTTTTTT.

The J gene is TRBJ2-3, the V gene TRBV28; D gene uncertain. Germline CDR1 MDHEN, CDR2 SYDVKM. The CDR3 contains 13 residues. V gave up 5 bases and J gave up 0 bases, with 6 bases separating them. DNA for the CDR3: TGTGCCAGCAGTCAACAGAGCACAGATACGCAGTATTTT. This codes for CASSQQSTDTQYF.

The rearrangement uses TRBV7-8 and TRBJ2-7; the D gene is possibly TRBD1 (6 bases). V was pared by 5 bases and J by 3 bases, with 17 bases between. The CDR3 is 15 residues long. The germline CDR1 and CDR2 sequences are SGHVS and FQNEAQ. DNA for the CDR3: TGTGCCAGCAGCGCCAGGGGAAGGGGGTACTACGAGCAGTACTTC. This codes for CASSARGRGYYEQYF.

The rearrangement links TRBV29-1 to TRBJ2-7; D is unclear. The CDR3 has 11 amino acids. Per germline, CDR1 SQVTM and CDR2 ANQGSEA. Trimming removed 6 bases at V and 3 bases at J, with 9 bases between. DNA of the CDR3: TGCAGCGTGGCGAGCAGCTACGAGCAGTACTTC. This translates into CSVASSYEQYF.

This clone was detected only a few times. The chain employs TRBV7-9 and TRBJ2-7, with no clear D. The CDR3 length is 13 residues. CDR1 and CDR2 from the germline V gene are SEHNR and FQNEAQ (reference sequence). Between the trimmed V and J ends, which lost 4 bases and 1 base, there was a span of 8 bases. CDR3 sequence: CASSWRGSYEQYF. CDR3 nucleotide sequence: TGTGCCAGCAGCTGGCGTGGTTCCTACGAGCAGTACTTC.